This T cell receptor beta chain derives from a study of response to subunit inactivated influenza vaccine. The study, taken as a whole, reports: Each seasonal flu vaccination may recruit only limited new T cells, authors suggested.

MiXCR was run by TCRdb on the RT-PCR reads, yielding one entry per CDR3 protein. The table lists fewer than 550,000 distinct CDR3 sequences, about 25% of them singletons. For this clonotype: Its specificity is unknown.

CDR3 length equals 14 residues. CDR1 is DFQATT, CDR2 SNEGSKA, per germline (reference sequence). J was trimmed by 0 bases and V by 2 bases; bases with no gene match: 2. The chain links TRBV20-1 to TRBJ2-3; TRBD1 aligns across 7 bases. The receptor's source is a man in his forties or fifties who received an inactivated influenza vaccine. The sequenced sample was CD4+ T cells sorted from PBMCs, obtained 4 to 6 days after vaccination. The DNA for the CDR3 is TGCAGTGCTAGAACAGGGGTCAGCACAGATACGCAGTATTTT. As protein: CSARTGVSTDTQYF.